This T cell receptor (beta chain) is from a study of cytomegalovirus exposure and HLA in healthy donors (dated by TCRdb to 2016 to 2017). For the wider study: According to an earlier analysis of a few hundred of the donors, about 179 million T cells yielded roughly 110 million unique TCR beta sequences and about 300 Gb of sequence data. Because of strong linkage in the cohort, roughly five DR-DQ haplotypes were treated as single units for association and clustering. To study patterns of TCR occurrence, a later analysis re-analyzed previously published TCR beta repertoires from several hundred donors and added high-resolution HLA genotyping. A later genetic analysis used genome-wide SNP genotypes for about three fifths of the 666 donors, treating that subset as a discovery cohort. To predict cytomegalovirus infection status, the study combined high-throughput TCR immunosequencing, statistical association of individual TCRs with disease status, and machine learning. Among roughly 400 genotyped donors of the cohort, an average of around 240,000 unique TCR beta nucleotide sequences was sequenced per donor, of which roughly 17% were non-productive. In addition to the first cohort of 666 subjects, a separate validation cohort of approximately 110 different subjects was used. Among the roughly 400 genotyped donors, roughly 80% belonged to the genetic ancestry cluster associated with self-reported Caucasian donors. An earlier analysis of 587 of the donors used high-throughput TCR beta sequencing to judge whether each TCR beta V gene segment behaved as functional or pseudogenic. The study was designed to test whether signatures of past pathogen exposure could be identified by cataloging public T cell receptors. Class I and class II HLA loci were covered by the typing at four-digit resolution. Donor age, sex, ethnicity and CMV serostatus were compiled together with the repertoire data. An early release covering roughly 600 HLA-typed donors comprised about 300 gigabases of sequencing data and tens of millions of unique TCR sequences. All discovery cohort repertoires had been generated using a single sequencing platform. The later analysis used no new phenotypic data to find candidate immune exposures, relying instead on TCR beta sequences and their occurrence across donors. Typing coverage varied by locus: roughly 629-640 donors for A, B, C, DRB1 and DQB1; roughly 560 for DQA1; 600 to 610 for DPA1; fewer than 480 for DPB1. The T cell repertoires of 670 or so subjects were profiled by immunosequencing and related to cytomegalovirus serostatus.

Library prep was done by the immunoSEQ multiplex PCR assay. A mixture of 60 forward primers for TCR Vbeta segments and 13 reverse primers for TCR Jbeta segments was used in the multiplex PCR. The CDR3 region of rearranged TCR beta genes was amplified from genomic DNA by a multiplex PCR assay. Amplified TCR beta libraries were sequenced as 87-base-pair reads on the Illumina HiSeq System. Per the original workflow: A later analysis counted tens of millions of unique TCR beta chains across the 640 or so repertoires, and roughly 11 million of these chains were shared by at least two donors. Raw reads were error-corrected and collapsed into unique sequences by a nearest-neighbor algorithm in which closely related sequences were merged to remove PCR and sequencing errors. To assign V, D and J gene segments, CDR3 sequences were aligned to IMGT reference sequences. For a sequence to be retained, a match of at least six nucleotides to both a V gene segment and a J gene segment was required. Rearrangements were classified as productive when the CDR3 lacked stop codons and remained in frame with V and J, and all other rearrangements were classified as non-productive. Following IMGT convention, CDR3 was defined as the stretch from the second conserved V-encoded cysteine up to the conserved J-encoded phenylalanine. The earlier analysis of some 550 of the donors excluded any sequence lacking an unambiguous match to a single V gene segment. In an earlier analysis of some 590 of the donors, a V segment was called functional when productive rearrangements were above 56.7%, and segregating when the standard deviation between donors exceeded 5%. A statistical classification framework was built for diagnosing cytomegalovirus status from the catalog of TCR beta chain sequences. A later analysis assigned V and J genes by comparing TCR nucleotide sequences with IMGT/GENE-DB human TR gene sequences. The TCRdist pipeline was used in a later analysis to assign CDR3 sequences and most-parsimonious VDJ recombination scenarios. In a later analysis, each TCR beta chain was defined by its CDR3 amino acid sequence together with its V-gene family, and reads lacking a unique V-gene family were excluded. As a way to deal with suspected cross-contamination and a sequencing artifact, a later analysis dropped hundreds of nucleotide sequences that were highly shared and had low generation probability. For each public chain, a later analysis derived a clonal expansion index from normalized ranks of inferred template counts within each repertoire. A later analysis computed generation probabilities with a VDJ recombination model fitted to out-of-frame rearrangements, and checked the results against IGoR. Hypergeometric tests were used in a later analysis to score TCR-TCR, TCR-HLA and TCR-CMV co-occurrence, with a repertoire-size bias correction applied to the TCR pairs. To estimate false discovery rates, a later analysis permuted the HLA or CMV assignments 20 times. In a later analysis, co-occurring TCRs were grouped with DBSCAN, and TCRdist sequence similarity was added when clustering was performed within HLA-allele-positive subsets. Repertoires with fewer than 30,000 or more than 120,000 public chains, plus five repertoires with anomalous nucleotide sharing, were excluded from co-occurrence clustering. TCRdb's version of the immuneACCESS table is confined to in-frame rearrangements and falls short of the full clone set. An unresolved V gene accounts for under half of the shortfall where checked; the remainder is of unknown origin. For V, J and clone size, that table is used; D and trimming come from the DNA. The table kept for this sample lists 40,000 to 50,000 clones. The leading ten clones occupy about 2% of the sample.

Notes on this clone: Its binding antigen is unknown.

The cohort comprised approximately 700 healthy bone marrow donors. At the time of sampling, every cohort member was nominally healthy, though immune exposures that went unrecorded were likely present. The donor was CMV seronegative and was included in the group of 352 seronegative cohort members. A peripheral blood sample was collected from each donor, and TCR beta sequencing was performed on peripheral blood mononuclear cells. Genomic DNA was extracted from the blood cell samples with the Qiagen DNeasy Blood Extraction Kit. The paper as a whole reports these results and caveats: A cluster of highly shared sequence variants was judged likely to represent a technical artifact of the sequencing pipeline. Most CMV-associated TCR beta chains appeared to be HLA-restricted in a later analysis, and the HLA associations seemed to be driven largely by CMV exposure. Because HLA typing was missing for some donors at each locus, association tests included only the typed subset. A later analysis reported that several top co-occurrence clusters appeared linked to parvovirus B19, influenza, CMV and Epstein-Barr virus. Compared with the approximately 600-donor mean, donors in an Asian-associated ancestry cluster had fewer N-insertions in productive TCRs, according to a later genetic analysis. Linkage disequilibrium might explain the correlated functional status among segregating V segments, but an unknown experimental factor could not be excluded. In an earlier analysis of 587 of the donors, most TCR beta V segments appeared in productive rearrangements about 87% or about 30% of the time, broadly matching IMGT annotations. While some public TCRs were present in many individuals, most TCR sequences turned up only very rarely across donors. The cohort was sequenced for TCR beta chains only, and without alpha or paired-chain data the features that could be detected were limited. A total of 150 to 200 TCR beta chains were listed by the study as associated with cytomegalovirus. A later genetic analysis associated a missense DCLRE1C variant with V-gene and J-gene trimming of TCR beta chains, and an independent cohort replicated the association. In a later analysis, TCR association rates were found to vary across HLA loci, with the most associated TCRs seen for DRB1 alleles and the fewest for HLA-C alleles. The earlier analysis of 587 of the donors excluded roughly 17 rarely observed V segments, including chromosome 9 orphons, because counts were too low. The presence/absence analyses assumed that sequencing depth was roughly uniform across donors, and that assumption may not be true. A further reported finding was that TCR beta sequences accurately predicted the HLA-A and HLA-B alleles for most subjects in the first cohort. Specific HLA alleles were associated with roughly 17,000 TCR beta sequences at a false discovery rate of 0.05 in a later analysis. The authors suggested that the approach could potentially be generalized to other disease states and immunological phenotypes. Compared with equally common non-associated chains, HLA-associated TCR beta chains in a later analysis were more clonally expanded and had lower generation probabilities. The classifier was reported to diagnose cytomegalovirus status with high specificity and sensitivity in both the original and validation cohorts. For the cohort, immune exposure information was limited to CMV serostatus. A few of the identified cytomegalovirus-associated TCR beta chains were confirmed in vitro to be specific for cytomegalovirus antigens. When HLA alleles, especially DR and DQ, strongly co-occurred, TCR associations were difficult to assign to individual alleles.

The sequenced material came from PBMCs. The sequence was obtained from a woman aged 35 to 49 in good health and CMV-seronegative.

The CDR3 loop reads CASAQTALRTDTQYF. The sequenced DNA: TGTGCCAGCGCTCAGACAGCTCTTAGAACAGATACGCAGTATTTT. This sequence uses TRBV6-1 and TRBJ2-3, and perhaps TRBD1 as D gene, on 5 matching bases. CDR1 MNHNS and CDR2 SASEGT are derived from the germline V gene. A distance of 18 bases separates the germline ends of V and J, which lose 8 bases and 3 bases respectively. The cysteine opens and the phenylalanine closes a CDR3 of 15 amino acids. Solely the CDR3 DNA is kept, with 45 bases framed from the first base.